Shown below are 26 T cell receptor beta chains from a single sample sequenced in a study of cytomegalovirus exposure and HLA in healthy donors. In the PCR, 60 Vbeta and 13 Jbeta primers were used. TCRdb keeps only in-frame clones here, not all; method: immunoSEQ multiplex PCR. The repertoire holds about 170,000 clones, with around two thirds as singletons. The sample comprised PBMCs. The receptors shown here come from a man aged 35 to 55 in good health and CMV-seronegative.

The gene calls are TRBV4-2 and TRBJ1-2, with no clear D. Germline CDR1 reads LGHNA; CDR2 reads YNFKEQ. The CDR3 spans 13 residues. The ends were cut back, 0 bases at V and 2 bases at J, with 4 bases in the middle. CDR3 protein: CASSQEQNYGYTF. The CDR3 bases are TGTGCCAGCAGCCAAGAACAGAACTATGGCTACACCTTC.

The rearrangement joins TRBV5-6 to TRBJ2-1, with 10 bases identical to TRBD2. Germline-derived CDR1 and CDR2 are SGHDT and YYEEEE. V lost 0 bases to trimming and J lost 8 bases; unmatched junction nucleotides: 11. The CDR3 is 17 residues long. The CDR3 DNA is TGTGCCAGCAGCTTGGGGTTTGGGGCTAGCGGGAGCTATGAGCAGTTCTTC. Encoded protein: CASSLGFGASGSYEQFF.

The chain has TRBV7-9 and TRBJ2-7, with D hard to call. The CDR3 loop spans 14 amino acids. Germline CDR1 and CDR2: SEHNR and FQNEAQ (reference sequence). V shed 5 bases and J shed 4 bases, with 15 bases lying between them. DNA for the CDR3: TGTGCCAGCAGCCTGCTGCAGGATTCGTACGAGCAGTACTTC. Translated, it gives CASSLLQDSYEQYF.

This clone has just a few counts. The rearrangement links TRBV6-1 to TRBJ1-4; TRBD1 matches 7 bases. Germline V lookup: CDR1 MNHNS, CDR2 SASEGT. The CDR3 consists of 15 residues. Trimming took 3 bases from V and 8 from J; bases not matched to a gene: 9. CDR3 in DNA: TGTGCCAGCAGTGACTTAAGGGGGCGCAAGGAAAAACTGTTTTTT. Its translation: CASSDLRGRKEKLFF.

This clone was observed a handful of times. This rearrangement joins TRBV6-6 to TRBJ1-3; D remains unclear. V lost 0 bases to trimming and J lost 2 bases, with 11 bases between them. The germline gives CDR1 MNHNY, CDR2 SVGAGI (reference sequence). The CDR3 runs to 16 residues. CDR3 amino acids: CASSYSAGEAGNTIYF. CDR3 nucleotide sequence: TGTGCCAGCAGTTACTCGGCTGGGGAGGCTGGAAACACCATATATTTT.

This clone was detected only a few times. V is TRBV7-6 and J is TRBJ2-1; 11 positions match TRBD1. V lost 1 base to trimming and J lost 0 bases; unmatched junction nucleotides: 8. Germline CDR1 SGHVS, CDR2 FNYEAQ. The CDR3 is made up of 19 amino acids. CDR3 DNA sequence: TGTGCCAGCAGCTTAGGGGGGACAGGGGGTCCCCTCTCCTACAATGAGCAGTTCTTC. This encodes CASSLGGTGGPLSYNEQFF.

This CDR3 is CAIKGDISTDTQYF. The CDR3 DNA is TGTGCCATCAAAGGGGACATAAGCACAGATACGCAGTATTTT. This rearrangement joins TRBV10-3 to TRBJ2-3, with D tentatively TRBD1 (6 bases). The V gene lost 7 bases and the J gene lost 0 bases, with 11 bases spanning the gap. Germline values: CDR1 ENHRY, CDR2 SYGVKD. This CDR3 is built from 14 residues.

This clone was seen only a few times. V gene TRBV6-1 combines with J gene TRBJ2-7, with D perhaps matching TRBD1 (6 bases). The CDR3 consists of 14 residues. Germline V lookup: CDR1 MNHNS, CDR2 SASEGT. V lost 6 bases, J lost 0 bases, and 12 bases lay in between. The CDR3 loop is CASRLGQNSYEQYF. The CDR3 nucleotides are TGTGCCAGCAGGTTAGGACAGAACTCCTACGAGCAGTACTTC.

The genes are TRBV30 and TRBJ1-4, with 7 bases fitting TRBD1. Per the germline V gene, CDR1 is GTSNPN and CDR2 is SVGIG (reference sequence). Losses at the gene ends were 4 bases for V and 7 bases for J; bases not matched to a gene: 0. This CDR3 has 11 residues. The CDR3 region has the DNA TGTGCCTGGACAGGGGGTGAAAAACTGTTTTTT. Amino acid sequence: CAWTGGEKLFF. Full variable domain (missing parts from reference TRBV30 and TRBJ1-4): SQTIHQWPATLVQPVGSPLSLECTVEGTSNPNLYWYRQAAGRGLQLLFYSVGIGQISSEVPQNLSASRPQDRQFILSSKKLLLSDSGFYLCAWTGGEKLFFGSGTQLSVL.

As DNA, the CDR3 is TGTGCCAGCCGGGGAGCAACTAATGAAAAACTGTTTTTT. It codes for CASRGATNEKLFF. This chain uses TRBV6-1 with TRBJ1-4; D unresolved. Looked up from germline, CDR1 is MNHNS and CDR2 is SASEGT. The CDR3 totals 13 residues. V was pared by 8 bases and J by 0 bases, with 7 bases between.

V usage is TRBV7-2 and J usage is TRBJ2-7; D uncertain. V gave up 4 bases and J gave up 3 bases, with 16 bases separating them. From germline, CDR1 is SGHTA and CDR2 FQGNSA. The CDR3 is 15 residues long. CDR3 in DNA: TGTGCCAGCAGCTCCAGTCTGCTGGAGAACTACGAGCAGTACTTC. This gives the protein CASSSSLLENYEQYF.

The chain has TRBV9 and TRBJ1-1, with D perhaps matching TRBD1 (5 bases). V shed 4 bases and J shed 1 base, with 11 bases lying between them. The CDR3 spans 14 residues. The germline V gene encodes CDR1 SGDLS and CDR2 YYNGEE. For the CDR3, the DNA is TGTGCCAGCAGCCAGGCCGGACAGAACACTGAAGCTTTCTTT. As protein: CASSQAGQNTEAFF.

This clone occurred a few times. This sequence joins TRBV7-8 and TRBJ1-2; D possibly corresponds to TRBD1 (6 bases). The V end lost 1 base, the J end lost 5 bases, and 14 bases lay between the germline ends. The CDR3 runs 15 residues. From germline, CDR1 is SGHVS and CDR2 FQNEAQ. The CDR3 DNA reads as TGTGCCAGCAGCTTAGGAACAGGGCCCCTTTATGGCTACACCTTC. It codes for CASSLGTGPLYGYTF. Together with reference TRBV7-8 and TRBJ1-2, the CDR3 gives the full variable domain: GAGVSQSPRYKVAKRGQDVALRCDPISGHVSLFWYQQALGQGPEFLTYFQNEAQLDKSGLPSDRFFAERPEGSVSTLKIQRTQQEDSAVYLCASSLGTGPLYGYTFGSGTRLTVV.

This clone was observed a few times. The V gene is TRBV2, the J gene TRBJ2-1; 13 positions match TRBD2. CDR1 is SNHLY and CDR2 is FYNNEI in the germline V gene. CDR3 size: 16 residues. V shed 6 bases and J 6 bases; nucleotides not matched to a gene: 8. CDR3 in amino acids: CASSASGTSGINEQFF. The CDR3 coding sequence is TGTGCCAGCAGCGCCTCCGGGACTAGCGGGATCAATGAGCAGTTCTTC.

This chain uses TRBV7-8 with TRBJ2-5; tentatively, D is TRBD2 (6 bases). The CDR3 covers 16 residues. CDR1 is SGHVS and CDR2 is FQNEAQ in the germline V gene. The V gene lost 4 bases and the J gene lost 2 bases, with 17 bases spanning the gap. The CDR3: CASSSHGGGGQETQYF. Here the CDR3 DNA reads TGTGCCAGCAGCTCACACGGGGGAGGTGGTCAAGAGACCCAGTACTTC.

This clone was detected once. This chain joins TRBV9 and TRBJ2-3; the D is unclear. The V and J ends lost 2 bases and 3 bases respectively, with 13 bases between them. Germline V CDR1 and CDR2: SGDLS, YYNGEE. The CDR3 has 15 residues. This chain's CDR3 is CASSVWFSNTDTQYF. The CDR3 DNA reads as TGTGCCAGCAGCGTCTGGTTTAGTAATACAGATACGCAGTATTTT.

This clone turned up a few times. V gene TRBV12-2 combines with J gene TRBJ2-7; the D call of TRBD1 is as the table states it, not checked on the DNA. TRBV12-2 is given as a pseudogene. The CDR3 is made up of 14 amino acids. DNA of the CDR3: TGTGCAAGTCGCATGACAGGGGCGCGGTGCGAGCAGTACTTC. Its translation: CASRMTGARCEQYF.

The chain couples TRBV15 to TRBJ1-2; D is unclear. The CDR3 is made up of 12 amino acids. Germline values: CDR1 LNHNV, CDR2 YYDKDF (reference sequence). V lost 4 bases, J lost 0 bases, and 3 bases lay in between. CDR3 bases: TGTGCCACCAGCACAGCTAACTATGGCTACACCTTC. This sequence encodes CATSTANYGYTF.

The chain recombines TRBV23-1 with TRBJ1-1; TRBD1 aligns across 10 bases. TRBV23-1 is designated an ORF whose function remains uncertain. The CDR3 length is 16 residues. After removal of 4 bases from V and 1 base from J, the junction contained 6 bases not matched to a gene. CDR3 in DNA: TGCGCCAGCAGTCTGCTCCGGGACAGGGGGAACACTGAAGCTTTCTTT. Translated, it gives CASSLLRDRGNTEAFF.

This clone was counted between two and nine times. The CDR3 here is CASSLVAQNTEAFF. The DNA of the CDR3 is TGCGCCAGCAGCTTGGTAGCGCAGAACACTGAAGCTTTCTTT. This chain links TRBV5-1 with TRBJ1-1; D not certain. V dropped 0 bases and J dropped 1 base, with 7 bases sitting between them. Germline assignment: CDR1 SGHRS and CDR2 YFSETQ. This CDR3 spans 14 amino acids. Full variable domain (rest looked up from reference TRBV5-1 and TRBJ1-1): KAGVTQTPRYLIKTRGQQVTLSCSPISGHRSVSWYQQTPGQGLQFLFEYFSETQRNKGNFPGRFSGRQFSNSRSEMNVSTLELGDSALYLCASSLVAQNTEAFFGQGTRLTVV.

This clone showed up just a few times. The chain combines TRBV7-9 with TRBJ2-1, with 14 bases matching TRBD2. CDR3 length: 16 residues. Looked up from germline, CDR1 is SEHNR and CDR2 is FQNEAQ (reference sequence). V lost 5 bases to trimming and J lost 5 bases; unmatched junction nucleotides: 5. The CDR3 DNA is TGTGCCAGCAGCACCGGGACTAGCGGGGGCCACAATGAGCAGTTCTTC. Encoded protein: CASSTGTSGGHNEQFF.

The chain links TRBV9 to TRBJ2-2; tentatively, D is TRBD2 (6 bases). This CDR3 contains 17 residues. V lost 3 bases and J lost 2, with 17 bases in between. Germline values: CDR1 SGDLS, CDR2 YYNGEE. The CDR3 region has the DNA TGTGCCAGCAGCGCCAGAGCGGCCGGGGGTAACACCGGGGAGCTGTTTTTT. Encoded protein: CASSARAAGGNTGELFF.

V and J are TRBV27 and TRBJ2-1; tentative D call: TRBD2 (5 bases). Trimming took 6 bases from V and 0 from J, leaving 15 bases between them. Germline CDR1 MNHEY, CDR2 SMNVEV (reference sequence). CDR3 length: 16 residues. The DNA for the CDR3 is TGTGCCAGCAGAGAAGTCAGGAGGAGCTCCTACAATGAGCAGTTCTTC. Its protein is CASREVRRSSYNEQFF.

Only a few counts were recorded for this clone. The rearrangement joins TRBV30 to TRBJ2-1; D ambiguous. The CDR3 runs to 14 residues. Trimming took 6 bases from V and 3 from J, leaving 15 bases between them. Per germline, CDR1 GTSNPN and CDR2 SVGIG (reference sequence). The CDR3, as DNA: TGTGCCTGCGTTCAGGTCGCTTACTACAATGAGCAGTTCTTC. This codes for CACVQVAYYNEQFF.

V usage is TRBV19 and J usage is TRBJ2-5; TRBD1 matches at 9 bases. This CDR3 is 17 amino acids long. J lost 4 bases, V lost 3 bases, and 12 bases had no gene match. Germline V gene sequence: CDR1 LNHDA, CDR2 SQIVND (reference sequence). The CDR3 loop reads CASSMGGTGYGPETQYF. The CDR3 DNA is TGTGCCAGTAGTATGGGGGGGACAGGGTACGGTCCAGAGACCCAGTACTTC.

V is TRBV30 and J is TRBJ1-5; 8 bases align to TRBD1. Germline CDR1 and CDR2: GTSNPN and SVGIG (reference sequence). This CDR3 region has 15 residues. Trimming removed 6 bases from V and 7 bases from J; junction bases left unmatched: 14. The CDR3 sequence is CACSKGDRFKQPQHF. The CDR3 DNA follows: TGTGCCTGCTCAAAAGGGGACAGGTTTAAACAGCCCCAGCATTTT.